This entry describes one TCR beta chain. Its specificity is unknown. J was trimmed by 3 bases and V by 1 base; bases with no gene match: 12. CDR1 and CDR2 (germline): MGHRA, YSYEKL. CDR3 length: 18 amino acids. Measured with immunoSEQ multiplex PCR; TCRdb has only the in-frame clones, and not every one. The sample records about 94,000 clones, roughly 91% being singletons. Specified time point: week 47, end of study. Each vaccine dose was 300 ug of mutant IDH1 20-mer peptide, with topical imiquimod. Vaccinations, eight in total, occurred in weeks 1, 3, 5, 7, 11, 15, 19, 23. This record belongs to a study of a mutant IDH1 vaccine in newly diagnosed glioma. Study details: Vaccination started 4-6 weeks after radiotherapy alone, or with temozolomide cycles.

The sample here was PBMCs, taken from a glioma patient whose treatment included an IDH1 peptide vaccine. The receptor comes from a woman between 45 and 65 years old with glioma. The chain uses TRBV4-1 and TRBJ2-7; 10 bases align to TRBD2. The CDR3 DNA sequence: TGCGCCAGCAGCCAAGGACTAGCGGGCTCACATTCCCGCTACGAGCAGTACTTC. Translation gives CASSQGLAGSHSRYEQYF.